This T cell receptor (beta chain) was recovered during a study of blood T cell repertoires in COVID-19. On the study more broadly: The origin of the acute and convalescent COVID-19 samples was the United States, Italy and Spain.

Methods used by the authors: The authors estimated nucleated cell counts from reference gene primer amplification. Sequencing used immunoSEQ multiplex PCR; TCRdb keeps in-frame clones, though not all of them. The V and J calls and clone size were taken over from that table, and D and trimming were inferred from the DNA. The sample has more than 35,000 clones, approximately 85% seen once. CDR3 length: 17 amino acids. The trim removed 4 bases at V and 3 bases at J, leaving 14 bases unmatched. Germline loops: CDR1 SGDLS, CDR2 YYNGEE. The origin of this receptor is a human donor in a cohort sampled during active COVID-19. The chain has TRBV9 and TRBJ1-2; 8 nucleotides match TRBD1. The source material was peripheral blood. CDR3 nucleotides: TGTGCCAGCAGCCCCGGGACAGGCGGTTTCGATGACTATGGCTACACCTTC. Its translation: CASSPGTGGFDDYGYTF.